The TCR beta chain under discussion was sequenced for a study of sequential checkpoint blockade in melanoma. Described treatment: randomized to nivolumab then ipilimumab (arm A) or the reverse (arm B). This table comes from immunoSEQ multiplex PCR, and its TCRdb copy is limited to in-frame clones, with some not included. The sample has about 2,900 clones; 23% are singletons. The CDR3 spans 15 residues. The junction had 8 bases not matched to a gene; V was cut back by 4 bases and J by 2 bases. CDR1 and CDR2 (germline): SGHRS, YFSETQ. The chain has TRBV5-1 and TRBJ2-5, with 7 nucleotides matching TRBD1. Sequenced material: tumor tissue (inferred from file names), taken from a patient given nivolumab and ipilimumab in sequence. This sequence was found in a human donor with melanoma. The CDR3 nucleotides read TGCGCCAGCAGCCACGGTAACAGGGGTCAAGAGACCCAGTACTTC. Protein sequence: CASSHGNRGQETQYF.